The T cell receptor beta chain described here comes from a study of CD4 T cells in relation to SARS-CoV-2 and coronaviruses. The J segment lost 5 bases and the V segment lost 0 bases, leaving 3 bases of the junction unmatched. Germline loops: CDR1 SGDLS, CDR2 YYNGEE. This CDR3 is 17 amino acids long. Using immunoSEQ multiplex PCR, the repertoire was profiled, and TCRdb retains in-frame clones only, with some absent. The sample lists approximately 14,000 clones, around 78% occurring once. The unexposed donors gave CD4+ T cells in about 2011-2018, prior to COVID-19. CD4+ T cells were isolated from the cells after about ten days of culture. Unexposed-donor CD4+ T cells were probed with SARS-CoV-2 S/N and four cold-coronavirus spikes, cells permitting. A word on this clone: Its target is unknown.

This TCR came from a human donor in good health. Specimen: CD4+ T cells from PBMCs, cultured in vitro. The J gene is TRBJ2-2, the V gene TRBV9; TRBD2 matches 14 bases. The CDR3 spells CASSVDRTSGRTGELFF. CDR3 in DNA: TGTGCCAGCAGCGTAGATCGGACTAGCGGGAGGACCGGGGAGCTGTTTTTT.